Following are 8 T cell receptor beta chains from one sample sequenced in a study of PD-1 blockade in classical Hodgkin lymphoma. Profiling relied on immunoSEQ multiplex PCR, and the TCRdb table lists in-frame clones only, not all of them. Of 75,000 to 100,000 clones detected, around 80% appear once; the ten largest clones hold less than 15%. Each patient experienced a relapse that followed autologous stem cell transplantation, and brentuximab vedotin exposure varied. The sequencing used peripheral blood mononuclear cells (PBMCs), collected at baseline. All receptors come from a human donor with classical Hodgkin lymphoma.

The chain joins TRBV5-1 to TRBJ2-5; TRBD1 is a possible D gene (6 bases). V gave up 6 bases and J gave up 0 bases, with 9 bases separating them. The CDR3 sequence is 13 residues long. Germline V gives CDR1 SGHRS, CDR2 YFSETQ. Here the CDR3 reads CASNRDNQETQYF. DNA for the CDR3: TGCGCCAGCAACCGGGACAACCAAGAGACCCAGTACTTC. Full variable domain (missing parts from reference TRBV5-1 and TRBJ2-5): KAGVTQTPRYLIKTRGQQVTLSCSPISGHRSVSWYQQTPGQGLQFLFEYFSETQRNKGNFPGRFSGRQFSNSRSEMNVSTLELGDSALYLCASNRDNQETQYFGPGTRLLVL.

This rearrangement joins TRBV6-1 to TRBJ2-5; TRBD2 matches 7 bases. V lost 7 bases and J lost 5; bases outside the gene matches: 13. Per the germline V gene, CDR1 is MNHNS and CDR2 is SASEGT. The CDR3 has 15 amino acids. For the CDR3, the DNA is TGTGCCAGCAATGACGGGAGGAGGGGTAGGGAGACCCAGTACTTC. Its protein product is CASNDGRRGRETQYF.

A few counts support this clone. DNA of the CDR3: TGTGCCAGCTCGCCAACCGGGACAGGGGGCGGTGGGGCCAACGTCCTGACTTTC. Protein sequence: CASSPTGTGGGGANVLTF. V and J are TRBV18 and TRBJ2-6, with 12 bases fitting TRBD1. Germline-derived CDR1 and CDR2 are KGHSH and LQKENI. This CDR3 region has 18 residues. Trimming took 6 bases from V and 3 from J; bases not matched to a gene: 9.

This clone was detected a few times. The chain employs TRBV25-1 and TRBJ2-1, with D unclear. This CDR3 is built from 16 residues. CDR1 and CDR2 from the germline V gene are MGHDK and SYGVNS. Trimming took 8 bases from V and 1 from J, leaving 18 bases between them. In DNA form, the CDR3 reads TGTGCCAGCGGAACCCGGAGCCCAATTTCCTACAATGAGCAGTTCTTC. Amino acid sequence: CASGTRSPISYNEQFF.

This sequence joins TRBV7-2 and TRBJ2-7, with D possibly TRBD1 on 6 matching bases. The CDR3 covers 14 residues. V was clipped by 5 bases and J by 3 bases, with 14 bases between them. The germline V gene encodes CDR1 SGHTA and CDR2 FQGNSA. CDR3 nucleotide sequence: TGTGCCAGCAGCCGATTCACAGGGAACTACGAGCAGTACTTC. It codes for CASSRFTGNYEQYF.

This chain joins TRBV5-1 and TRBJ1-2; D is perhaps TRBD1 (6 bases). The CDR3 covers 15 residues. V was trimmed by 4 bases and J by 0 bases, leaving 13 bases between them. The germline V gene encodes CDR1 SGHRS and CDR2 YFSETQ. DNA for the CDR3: TGCGCCAGCAGCCCCGGACAGCCCACTAACTATGGCTACACCTTC. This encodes CASSPGQPTNYGYTF.

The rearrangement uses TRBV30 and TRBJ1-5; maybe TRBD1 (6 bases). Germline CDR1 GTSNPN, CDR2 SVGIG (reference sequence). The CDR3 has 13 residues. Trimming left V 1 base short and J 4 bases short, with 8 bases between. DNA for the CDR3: TGTGCCTGGAGTGGAGGGGGGAATCAGCCCCAGCATTTT. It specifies CAWSGGGNQPQHF.

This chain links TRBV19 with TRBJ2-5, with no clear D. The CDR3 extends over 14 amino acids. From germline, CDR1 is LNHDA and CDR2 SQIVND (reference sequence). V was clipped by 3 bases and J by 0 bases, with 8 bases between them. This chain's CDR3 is CASSIGANQETQYF. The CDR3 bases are TGTGCCAGTAGTATCGGAGCGAACCAAGAGACCCAGTACTTC.